This T cell receptor (beta chain) emerged from a study of CD8+ T cells in alopecia areata. General study results and limits: Clonality exceeded that of normal scalp in lesional scalp, most notably in alopecia totalis/universalis. Links between baseline CD8+ expansion and response need larger treated cohorts. Sharing of TCR sequences between patients (possibly for HLA-related reasons) was less clear than in mice. Scalp clonality, along with expanded CD8+ clones among the top 100, was significantly decreased by tofacitinib.

Treatment here: oral pan-JAK inhibitor, 5-10 mg twice daily. This CDR3 region has 14 residues. Trimming left V 6 bases short and J 5 bases short, with 16 bases between. From germline, CDR1 is MNHNS and CDR2 SASEGT. This clone appeared a few times. Its specificity is not known. Following RNA extraction, reverse transcription yielded cDNA that acted as the sequencing template. Clones were read by immunoSEQ multiplex PCR, and TCRdb kept only the in-frame ones, dropping some. This table has fewer than 350,000 clones, 55% to 75% appearing once. The sequence was obtained from a human donor with alopecia areata. This sample comprised CD4+ T cells sorted from blood, obtained at week 24, from a patient treated with tofacitinib. The V gene is TRBV6-1, the J gene TRBJ2-5, with unresolved D. CDR3 nucleotide sequence: TGTGCCAGCAGCCGTACCCTCCCCGGGGAGACCCAGTACTTC. Its protein is CASSRTLPGETQYF.